A selection of T cell receptor beta chains follows, all from one sample in a study of cytomegalovirus exposure and HLA in healthy donors. Profiling relied on immunoSEQ multiplex PCR, and the TCRdb table lists in-frame clones only, not all of them. The profile shows roughly 100,000 clones, around 75% of them singletons. Source material: PBMCs. These receptors originate from a man aged 35 to 55 in good health and CMV-seronegative. The CDR3 runs from the conserved cysteine through the conserved F or W. D genes are given only for firm matches. Not every row has a clone size; where given, it reads once, few, many or a size class.

d_gene	v_gene	len	j_gene	abundance	CDR3aa	CDR3nt
-	TRBV5-4	15	TRBJ2-3	few	CASSPPGTPTDTQYF	TGTGCCAGCAGCCCCCCCGGGACTCCCACAGATACGCAGTATTTT
TRBD1	TRBV19	12	TRBJ1-1	-	CASSGQGLEAFF	TGTGCCAGTAGCGGACAGGGGCTCGAAGCTTTCTTT
TRBD1	TRBV30	13	TRBJ1-5	-	CAWQGQGNQPQHF	TGTGCCTGGCAGGGACAGGGAAATCAGCCCCAGCATTTT
-	TRBV10-1	13	TRBJ2-7	-	CAPRSGRLYEQYF	TGCGCACCAAGGTCCGGGAGACTGTACGAGCAGTACTTC
-	TRBV18	15	TRBJ2-3	-	CASSGPGSFSDTQYF	TGTGCCAGCTCAGGCCCAGGGTCTTTCTCAGATACGCAGTATTTT
TRBD1	TRBV6-6	15	TRBJ1-6	-	CASSPGTVYNSPLHF	TGTGCCAGCAGTCCCGGGACAGTCTATAATTCACCCCTCCACTTT
-	TRBV4-1	12	TRBJ2-7	-	CASSRQSGEQYF	TGCGCCAGCAGCCGCCAGTCGGGCGAGCAGTACTTC
-	TRBV6-5	11	TRBJ2-2	-	CASTKGGELFF	TGTGCCAGCACAAAGGGGGGGGAGCTGTTTTTT
-	TRBV27	12	TRBJ1-1	-	CASSPTGSEAFF	TGTGCCAGCAGCCCAACAGGGTCAGAAGCTTTCTTT
-	TRBV2	13	TRBJ1-1	-	CASSAAGNSEAFF	TGTGCCAGCAGTGCGGCAGGGAATTCTGAAGCTTTCTTT
TRBD1	TRBV6-5	12	TRBJ2-7	once	CATGDRDYEQYF	TGTGCCACCGGGGACAGAGACTACGAGCAGTACTTC
TRBD2	TRBV7-6	13	TRBJ2-1	-	CASSLRGGDEQFF	TGTGCCAGCAGCCTACGGGGGGGCGATGAGCAGTTCTTC
TRBD1	TRBV6-5	15	TRBJ2-7	few	CASSFHRDRVYEQYF	TGTGCCAGCAGTTTTCACCGGGACAGGGTCTACGAGCAGTACTTC